This section outlines one T cell receptor (beta chain) sequence together with its context. What it recognizes is unknown. The data belong to a study of cytomegalovirus exposure and HLA in healthy donors. Researchers ran the PCR with 60 Vbeta and 13 Jbeta primers. The repertoire was sequenced with immunoSEQ multiplex PCR; TCRdb's copy has only in-frame clones and lacks some. The sample has 150,000 to 200,000 clones, over 70% seen once; the top ten hold about 4.7%. This CDR3 region has 17 residues. V dropped 0 bases and J dropped 4; count of bases not matched to a gene: 8. In germline, CDR1 is SGHNT, CDR2 YYREEE (reference sequence). General study results and limits: Within a later analysis, the majority of CMV-associated TCR beta chains appeared HLA-restricted.

Sequencing was performed on PBMCs. The chain is built from TRBV5-4 and TRBJ2-3; TRBD2 matches 10 bases. This receptor was identified in a young man in good health and CMV-seronegative. The CDR3 protein is CASSLGAGGPAADTQYF. CDR3 bases: TGTGCCAGCAGCTTGGGAGCGGGAGGGCCCGCCGCAGATACGCAGTATTTT.